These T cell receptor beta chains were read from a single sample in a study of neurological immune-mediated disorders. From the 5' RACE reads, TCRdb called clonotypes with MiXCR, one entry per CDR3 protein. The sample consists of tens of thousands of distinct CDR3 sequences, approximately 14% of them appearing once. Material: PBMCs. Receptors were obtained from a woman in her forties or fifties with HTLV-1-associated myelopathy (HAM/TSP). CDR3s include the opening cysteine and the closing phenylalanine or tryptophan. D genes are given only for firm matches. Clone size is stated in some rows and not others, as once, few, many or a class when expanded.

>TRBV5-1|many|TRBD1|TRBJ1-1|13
TGCGCCAGCTATGGACAGGGGAACACTGAAGCTTTCTTT
CASYGQGNTEAFF
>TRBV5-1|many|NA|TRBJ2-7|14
TGCGCCAGCAGCTTGGGCGTGAGTAGTGACGAGCAGTACTTC
CASSLGVSSDEQYF
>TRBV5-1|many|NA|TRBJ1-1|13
TGCGCCAGCAGCTTGGTAGGGGAAACTGAAGCTTTCTTT
CASSLVGETEAFF
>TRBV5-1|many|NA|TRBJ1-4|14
TGCGCCAGCAGCTTTGGGCAGGAGATTGAAAAACTGTTTTTT
CASSFGQEIEKLFF
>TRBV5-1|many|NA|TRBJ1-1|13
TGCGCCAGCAGCTTATCCCCAGGGGAGAAAGCTTTCTTT
CASSLSPGEKAFF
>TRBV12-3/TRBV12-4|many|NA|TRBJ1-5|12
TGTGCCAGCAGTTGGGTAGATCAGCCCCAGCATTTT
CASSWVDQPQHF
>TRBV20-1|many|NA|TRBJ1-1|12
TGCAGTGCTAGAGGTGGGGGGGCTGAAGCTTTCTTT
CSARGGGAEAFF
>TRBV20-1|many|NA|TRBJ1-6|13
TGCAGCAGCGGGGCTGTCTATAATTCACCCCTCCACTTT
CSSGAVYNSPLHF
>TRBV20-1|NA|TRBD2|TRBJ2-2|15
TGCAGTGCTAGACTAGCGGGGGGGAGAGCCGGGGAGCTGTTTTTT
CSARLAGGRAGELFF
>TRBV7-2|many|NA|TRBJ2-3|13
TGTGCCAGCAGCTTAGGGTCCACAGATACGCAGTATTTT
CASSLGSTDTQYF
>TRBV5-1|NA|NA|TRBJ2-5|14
TGCGCCAGCAGCCTACTGGACAGCCAAGAGACCCAGTACTTC
CASSLLDSQETQYF
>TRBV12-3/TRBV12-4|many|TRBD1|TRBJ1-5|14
TGTGCCAGCAGTTTGAGTCAGGGGGGGCCGTCGGAGCATTTT
CASSLSQGGPSEHF
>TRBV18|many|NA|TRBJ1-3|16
TGTGCCAGCTCACCCCCAGGGGTCCACTCTGGAAACACCATATATTTT
CASSPPGVHSGNTIYF
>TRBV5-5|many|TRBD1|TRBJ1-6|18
TGTGCCAGCAGCTCCCGGGACAGGGGCGGCCCCTATAATTCACCCCTCCACTTT
CASSSRDRGGPYNSPLHF
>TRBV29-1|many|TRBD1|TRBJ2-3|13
TGCAGCGCTAGGGACAGCTACACAGATACGCAGTATTTT
CSARDSYTDTQYF
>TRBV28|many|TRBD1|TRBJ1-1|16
TGTGCCAGCAGTCTCCTGGGACAGGGAGGAGTCGCTGAAGCTTTCTTT
CASSLLGQGGVAEAFF
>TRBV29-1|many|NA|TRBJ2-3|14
TGCAGCGTTGGTCGGGGAATGGGCACAGATACGCAGTATTTT
CSVGRGMGTDTQYF
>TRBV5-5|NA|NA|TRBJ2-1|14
TGTGCCAGCAGCCCCAGGACAGCTTACAATGAGCAGTTCTTC
CASSPRTAYNEQFF
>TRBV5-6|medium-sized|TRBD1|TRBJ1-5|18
TGTGCCAGCAGCTCAACTACCATGACAGGGCAGAAGGGTCAGCCCCAGCATTTT
CASSSTTMTGQKGQPQHF
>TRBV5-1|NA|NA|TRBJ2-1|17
TGCGCCAGCAGCCCGGGCGATCACAAAGGGCCCTACAATGAGCAGTTCTTC
CASSPGDHKGPYNEQFF
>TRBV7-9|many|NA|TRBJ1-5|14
TGTGCCAGCAGCTACCGGGACAGCAATCAGCCCCAGCATTTT
CASSYRDSNQPQHF
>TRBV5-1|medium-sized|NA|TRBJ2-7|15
TGCGCCAGCAGCTTGGGCCCCGACACGATCTACGAGCAGTACTTC
CASSLGPDTIYEQYF
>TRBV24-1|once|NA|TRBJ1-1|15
TGTTCCACCAGTAGCCCAGCCGGTCAGAACACTGAAGCTTTCTTT
CSTSSPAGQNTEAFF
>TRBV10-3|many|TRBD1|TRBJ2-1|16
TGTGCCATCACCCGGGAAGGACAGGGAACTTACAATGAGCAGTTCTTC
CAITREGQGTYNEQFF